This passage covers 13 T cell receptor beta chains from one sample sequenced in a study of blood T cells in healthy people across ages. Primers used in a second PCR of roughly 6 to 12 cycles were a sample-barcoded 5' primer and a J-beta primer mix. One entry per CDR3 protein results from TCRdb running MiXCR on the 5' RACE reads. The sample carries approximately 800,000 distinct CDR3 sequences, roughly 64% recorded once. The sample comprised blood. All receptors derive from a man aged 25-45 years in good health.

This clonotype showed up just a few times. The gene calls are TRBV29-1 and TRBJ2-7, with D possibly being TRBD1 (7 bases). Looked up from germline, CDR1 is SQVTM and CDR2 is ANQGSEA. V lost 1 base to trimming and J lost 2 bases, with 21 bases between them. CDR3 length equals 17 residues. CDR3 residues: CSVEVGQDGGEAYEQYF. CDR3 nucleotide sequence: TGCAGCGTTGAAGTAGGACAGGATGGAGGGGAAGCCTACGAGCAGTACTTC.

The gene calls are TRBV12-3 or TRBV12-4 and TRBJ1-4; possible D gene TRBD1, 6 bases. V was trimmed by 7 bases and J by 1 base, leaving 7 bases between them. The CDR3 runs to 13 residues. CDR3 region: CASTGQTNEKLFF. Here the CDR3 DNA reads TGTGCCAGCACGGGACAAACTAATGAAAAACTGTTTTTT.

This clonotype was seen only a few times. This sequence joins TRBV20-1 and TRBJ1-1; 7 bases map to TRBD1. J was trimmed by 5 bases and V by 4 bases; bases with no gene match: 16. CDR1 is DFQATT, CDR2 SNEGSKA, per germline (reference sequence). This CDR3 is built from 16 residues. The CDR3 loop reads CSATRDPTGRGTEAFF. For the CDR3, the DNA is TGCAGTGCTACACGAGACCCGACAGGGCGGGGGACTGAAGCTTTCTTT.

This chain links TRBV19 with TRBJ1-2; no reliable D call. Germline loops: CDR1 LNHDA, CDR2 SQIVND (reference sequence). Trimming pared 10 bases from V and 8 bases from J, leaving 17 bases between. CDR3 length: 12 amino acids. CDR3 amino acids: CATSEGGRGYTF. DNA of the CDR3: TGTGCCACCTCCGAGGGAGGGAGGGGCTACACCTTC.

The gene calls are TRBV5-6 and TRBJ1-1, with a tentative D call TRBD1 (5 bases). This CDR3 region has 14 residues. The V gene's germline CDR1 is SGHDT and CDR2 YYEEEE. The ends were cut back, 3 bases at V and 4 bases at J, with 13 bases in the middle. The CDR3 here is CASSWGRIGTEAFF. The DNA for the CDR3 is TGTGCCAGCAGCTGGGGACGGATAGGCACTGAAGCTTTCTTT. Full variable domain (rest looked up from reference TRBV5-6 and TRBJ1-1): DAGVTQSPTHLIKTRGQQVTLRCSPKSGHDTVSWYQQALGQGPQFIFQYYEEEERQRGNFPDRFSGHQFPNYSSELNVNALLLGDSALYLCASSWGRIGTEAFFGQGTRLTVV.

On this clonotype itself: Germline is not matched at one junction end, which may reflect a read error. The rearrangement uses TRBV6-5 and TRBJ2-5, with D hard to call. With the DNA end fitting TRBJ2-7 better, the J assignment may be wrong. CDR1 is MNHEY and CDR2 is SVGAGI in the germline V gene. The CDR3 loop spans 14 amino acids. DNA of the CDR3: TGTGCCGGCAGTTATGGGCAGAATTCGGACGAGCAGTACTTC. Translated, it gives CAGSYGQNSDEQYF.

In its sample, this clonotype was seen a few times. This sequence joins TRBV7-2 and TRBJ1-5; D ambiguous. V lost 2 bases and J 7 bases, leaving 15 bases between the germline ends. Germline V gives CDR1 SGHTA, CDR2 FQGNSA. The CDR3 length is 15 residues. The DNA of the CDR3 is TGTGCCAGCAGCTTACTAGGGCCGGGTAGACAGCCCCAGCATTTT. Its translation: CASSLLGPGRQPQHF.

The V call is TRBV7-2, the J call TRBJ1-2; the match to TRBD1 covers 8 bases. There are 16 residues in the CDR3. The V segment lost 1 base and the J segment 4 bases; nucleotides outside the gene matches: 8. Germline CDR1 reads SGHTA; CDR2 reads FQGNSA. For the CDR3, the DNA is TGTGCCAGCAGCTTAGAAGGTACAGGGGGTACCTATGGCTACACCTTC. Its translation: CASSLEGTGGTYGYTF.

This sequence joins TRBV20-1 and TRBJ2-7; 13 bases line up with TRBD2. Looked up from germline, CDR1 is DFQATT and CDR2 is SNEGSKA (reference sequence). The CDR3 is 19 residues long. V gave up 0 bases and J gave up 2 bases; unmatched junction bases: 13. CDR3 amino acids: CSARDLRGTSGTIPYEQYF. As DNA, the CDR3 is TGCAGTGCTAGAGATCTAAGGGGGACTAGCGGGACAATTCCCTACGAGCAGTACTTC.

The J gene is TRBJ2-5, the V gene TRBV19, with D unclear. V dropped 3 bases and J dropped 3 bases, with 20 bases sitting between them. The CDR3 sequence is 17 residues long. Per the germline V gene, CDR1 is LNHDA and CDR2 is SQIVND (reference sequence). The CDR3 loop reads CASSIFFSPVEEETQYF. The CDR3 DNA sequence: TGTGCCAGTAGTATCTTTTTCTCCCCGGTTGAAGAAGAGACCCAGTACTTC.

This clonotype was seen more than once but under ten times. The chain is built from TRBV4-1 and TRBJ1-2; D gene ambiguous. This CDR3 is built from 13 residues. V lost 2 bases to trimming and J lost 1 base, with 5 bases between them. Germline lookup yields CDR1 MGHRA and CDR2 YSYEKL. The CDR3 DNA follows: TGCGCCAGCAGCCAACTGGTTAACTATGGCTACACCTTC. Translation gives CASSQLVNYGYTF.

Of note for this clonotype: A much larger clonotype is one base distant, so this may be a read error. V gene TRBV20-1 combines with J gene TRBJ2-1; TRBD1 might be the D (5 bases). Germline CDR1 reads DFQATT; CDR2 reads SNEGSKA (reference sequence). The CDR3 sequence is 13 residues long. Trimming left V 8 bases short and J 4 bases short, with 15 bases between. The CDR3 DNA follows: TGCAGTCCTGACGGACAAGGATACAATGAGCAGTTCTTC. This sequence encodes CSPDGQGYNEQFF.

This chain uses TRBV30 with TRBJ2-1, with 7 bases aligning to TRBD2. This CDR3 is 14 amino acids long. V shed 1 base, J shed 1 base, and the junction held 1 base outside the gene matches. The germline CDR1 and CDR2 sequences are GTSNPN and SVGIG (reference sequence). CDR3 protein: CAWSAGGSYNEQFF. The CDR3 region has the DNA TGTGCCTGGAGTGCCGGGGGGTCCTACAATGAGCAGTTCTTC.